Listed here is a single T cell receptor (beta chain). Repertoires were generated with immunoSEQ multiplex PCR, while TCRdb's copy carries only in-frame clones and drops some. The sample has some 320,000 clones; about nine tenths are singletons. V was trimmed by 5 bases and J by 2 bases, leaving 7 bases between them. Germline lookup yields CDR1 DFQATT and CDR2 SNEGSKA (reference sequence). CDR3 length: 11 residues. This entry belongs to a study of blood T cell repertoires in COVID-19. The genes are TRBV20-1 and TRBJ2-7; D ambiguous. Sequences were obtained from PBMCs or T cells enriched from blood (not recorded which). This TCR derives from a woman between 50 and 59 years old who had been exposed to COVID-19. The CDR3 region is CSAEDTYEQYF. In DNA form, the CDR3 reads TGCAGTGCTGAGGATACCTACGAGCAGTACTTC.